This record concerns one T cell receptor (beta chain) sequence. This specimen comes from a study of cytotoxic CD8 clonotypes in ibrutinib-treated CLL. With sequencing, the targeted depth ranged from 1 in 200,000 to 1 in 1 million T cells. TCRdb's copy holds only in-frame clones and misses some; the assay was immunoSEQ multiplex PCR. The sample has under 200,000 clones, roughly four fifths seen once. CDR3 length: 19 amino acids. Trimming cost V 5 bases and J 2 bases; bases outside gene matches: 12. Germline values: CDR1 MNHEY, CDR2 SMNVEV (reference sequence). This TCR came from a human donor with chronic lymphocytic leukemia. The sample consisted of PBMCs, taken after 24 months of ibrutinib treatment. J is TRBJ2-2 and V is TRBV27, with TRBD2 identical over 12 bases. Here the CDR3 reads CASSPQGLAGAGNTGELFF. CDR3 coding DNA: TGTGCCAGCAGTCCCCAGGGACTAGCGGGCGCCGGTAACACCGGGGAGCTGTTTTTT.